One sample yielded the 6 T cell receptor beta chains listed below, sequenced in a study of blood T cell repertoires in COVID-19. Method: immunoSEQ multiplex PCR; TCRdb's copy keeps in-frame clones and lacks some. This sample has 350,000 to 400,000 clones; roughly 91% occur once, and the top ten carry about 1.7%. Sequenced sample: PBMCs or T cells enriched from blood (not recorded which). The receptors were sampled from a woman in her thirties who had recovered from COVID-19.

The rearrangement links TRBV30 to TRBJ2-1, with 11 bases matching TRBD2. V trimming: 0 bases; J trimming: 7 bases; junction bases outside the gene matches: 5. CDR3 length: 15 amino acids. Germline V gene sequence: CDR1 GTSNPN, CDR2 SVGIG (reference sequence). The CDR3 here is CAWSVRASGRNEQFF. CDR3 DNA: TGTGCCTGGAGTGTACGCGCTAGCGGGAGGAATGAGCAGTTCTTC.

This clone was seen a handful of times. In DNA, the CDR3 is TGTGCCAGCAGCCTGCGACTAGCGGCCACCGGGGAGCTGTTTTTT. Amino acid sequence: CASSLRLAATGELFF. The V and J genes are TRBV3-1 (or the pseudogene TRBV3-2) and TRBJ2-2; 9 bases are shared with TRBD2. Germline trimming cut 4 bases from V and 4 bases from J; bases unmatched to any gene: 4. The CDR3 runs 15 residues. CDR1 is LGHDT, CDR2 YNNKEL, per germline (reference sequence).

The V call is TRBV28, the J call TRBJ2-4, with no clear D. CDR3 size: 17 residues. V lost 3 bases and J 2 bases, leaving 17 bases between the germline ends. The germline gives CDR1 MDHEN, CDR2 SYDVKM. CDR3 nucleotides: TGTGCCAGCAGTTTTAAATTAGAATTTATTCCCAAAAACATTCAGTACTTC. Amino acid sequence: CASSFKLEFIPKNIQYF.

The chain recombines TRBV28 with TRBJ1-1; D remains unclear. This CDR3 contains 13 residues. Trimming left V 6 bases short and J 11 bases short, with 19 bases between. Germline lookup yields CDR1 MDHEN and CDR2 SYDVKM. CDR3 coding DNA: TGTGCCAGCAGCCCAAACCCGACCCCAGCGGCTTTCTTT. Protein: CASSPNPTPAAFF.

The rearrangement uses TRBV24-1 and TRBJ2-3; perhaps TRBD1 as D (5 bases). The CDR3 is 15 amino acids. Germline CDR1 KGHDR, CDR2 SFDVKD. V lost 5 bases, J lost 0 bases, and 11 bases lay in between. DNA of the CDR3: TGTGCCACCAGTGTGGCCCAGGGTAGCACAGATACGCAGTATTTT. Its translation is CATSVAQGSTDTQYF.

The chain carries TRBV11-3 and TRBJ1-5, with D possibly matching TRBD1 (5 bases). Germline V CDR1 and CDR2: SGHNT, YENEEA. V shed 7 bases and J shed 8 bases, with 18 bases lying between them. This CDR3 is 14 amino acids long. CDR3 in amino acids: CASTTPGGAKPQHF. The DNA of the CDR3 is TGTGCCAGCACCACGCCAGGTGGGGCGAAGCCCCAGCATTTT.